Listed below are T cell receptor beta chains from one sample, sequenced in a study of CD8 T cells in Susac syndrome. TCRdb independently ran MiXCR on the immunoSEQ multiplex PCR reads; one entry per CDR3 protein. Of 140,000 or so distinct CDR3 sequences listed, roughly 95% are singletons. What was sequenced was CD4+ T cells from PBMCs. The receptors originated from a human donor with Susac syndrome. Each CDR3 is given with its conserved first and last residue. Fields, in order: J gene, V gene, clone size, D gene, CDR3 protein, CDR3 DNA. A D gene is named only where the DNA matches it firmly. Clone size is shown for a subset of rows, as once, few, many or a class of expanded clone.

TRBJ2-6 | TRBV6-5 | once | - | CASSFLGRAGANVLTF | TGTGCCAGCAGTTTCCTTGGGCGAGCAGGGGCCAACGTCCTGACTTTC
TRBJ2-1 | TRBV12-3/TRBV12-4 | - | - | CASKKLGNEQFF | TGTGCCAGCAAAAAATTGGGCAATGAGCAGTTCTTC
TRBJ1-2 | TRBV12-3/TRBV12-4 | - | TRBD1 | CASSSETGVYGYTF | TGTGCCAGCAGTTCGGAAACAGGGGTCTATGGCTACACCTTC
TRBJ2-3 | TRBV11-1 | - | - | CASSPFSRGAVDTQYF | TGTGCCAGCAGCCCCTTTAGCAGGGGGGCCGTAGATACGCAGTATTTT
TRBJ1-4 | TRBV4-1 | - | TRBD1 | CASSHPDRENEKLFF | TGCGCCAGCAGCCACCCGGACAGGGAGAATGAAAAACTGTTTTTT
TRBJ1-1 | TRBV20-1 | - | - | CSARDKNTEAFF | TGCAGTGCCAGGGACAAGAACACTGAAGCTTTCTTT
TRBJ2-3 | TRBV5-1 | - | TRBD1 | CASKREGQGLTDTQYF | TGCGCCAGCAAAAGGGAAGGACAGGGACTCACAGATACGCAGTATTTT
TRBJ1-2 | TRBV21-1 | once | - | CASSTLQGIYTF | TGTGCCAGCAGCACCCTACAGGGTATCTACACCTTC
TRBJ1-4 | TRBV20-1 | - | TRBD1 | CSARGTGEGEKLFF | TGCAGTGCTAGAGGGACAGGGGAAGGGGAAAAACTGTTTTTT
TRBJ2-6 | TRBV5-1 | - | - | CASSLRGFSGGANVLTF | TGCGCCAGCAGCTTGAGGGGGTTCTCCGGAGGGGCCAACGTCCTGACTTTC
TRBJ1-5 | TRBV7-9 | - | - | CASSLVSGTSNQPQHF | TGTGCCAGCAGCTTAGTCTCAGGGACGAGCAATCAGCCCCAGCATTTT
TRBJ2-1 | TRBV25-1 | once | - | CASSVTGSVGEQFF | TGTGCCAGCAGTGTGACGGGATCTGTTGGGGAGCAGTTCTTC
TRBJ2-1 | TRBV29-1 | - | TRBD2 | CSVSTSGSYNEQFF | TGCAGCGTATCGACTAGCGGGAGCTACAATGAGCAGTTCTTC
TRBJ1-5 | TRBV23-1 | - | TRBD1 | CASSHRGEGSNQPQHF | TGCGCCAGCAGCCACAGGGGGGAAGGCAGCAATCAGCCCCAGCATTTT
TRBJ1-1 | TRBV20-1 | - | - | CSATLTGMVTEAFF | TGCAGTGCTACTTTAACAGGGATGGTGACTGAAGCTTTCTTT
TRBJ2-7 | TRBV25-1 | - | TRBD2 | CASSECSSGGGREQYF | TGTGCCAGCAGTGAATGTTCTAGCGGGGGGGGTAGGGAGCAGTACTTC
TRBJ2-7 | TRBV20-1 | - | TRBD1 | CSATGQGAYEQYF | TGCAGTGCTACAGGACAGGGCGCTTACGAGCAGTACTTC
TRBJ1-5 | TRBV20-1 | - | - | CSAAGPGAYSNQPQHF | TGCAGTGCGGCGGGACCGGGAGCTTATAGCAATCAGCCCCAGCATTTT
TRBJ2-1 | TRBV5-1 | - | TRBD2 | CASSATSGSNEQFF | TGCGCCAGCAGCGCCACTAGCGGGAGCAATGAGCAGTTCTTC
TRBJ2-7 | TRBV20-1 | - | TRBD2 | CSAPRGRQAYEQYF | TGCAGTGCTCCTCGCGGGAGGCAGGCATACGAGCAGTACTTC
TRBJ2-7 | TRBV12-3/TRBV12-4 | - | TRBD1 | CASSFARQGTGEQYF | TGTGCCAGCAGTTTTGCCCGACAGGGTACCGGCGAGCAGTACTTC
TRBJ2-7 | TRBV5-1 | - | - | CASSTEREQYF | TGCGCCAGCAGCACCGAGAGGGAGCAGTACTTC
TRBJ2-7 | TRBV9 | - | - | CASSLSPGSYEQYF | TGTGCCAGCAGCTTAAGTCCCGGATCCTACGAGCAGTACTTC
TRBJ2-2 | TRBV5-1 | once | - | CASSLVRAGELFF | TGCGCCAGCAGCTTGGTTAGGGCCGGGGAGCTGTTTTTT
TRBJ2-7 | TRBV20-1 | - | TRBD2 | CSATSGRAGYEQYF | TGCAGTGCAACTAGCGGGAGGGCGGGGTACGAGCAGTACTTC
TRBJ2-3 | TRBV23-1 | - | - | CASSQSRQTDTQYF | TGCGCCAGCAGTCAATCGAGACAAACAGATACGCAGTATTTT
TRBJ2-1 | TRBV4-1 | - | TRBD2 | CASSPSGRTSGSSSLGNEQFF | TGCGCCAGCAGCCCCTCCGGTAGGACTAGCGGGAGTTCAAGCCTAGGGAATGAGCAGTTCTTC
TRBJ2-1 | TRBV14 | - | TRBD2 | CASSQDYGVAGQQFF | TGTGCCAGCAGCCAAGATTACGGAGTAGCGGGTCAGCAGTTCTTC
TRBJ2-5 | TRBV4-1 | - | - | CASSQVTWEETQYF | TGCGCCAGCAGCCAAGTGACCTGGGAAGAGACCCAGTACTTC
TRBJ2-6 | TRBV4-1 | - | - | CASSQDLGGRSGANVLTF | TGCGCCAGCAGCCAAGACTTGGGGGGGCGTTCTGGGGCCAACGTCCTGACTTTC
TRBJ2-5 | TRBV4-2 | - | - | CASSQEETQYF | TGTGCCAGCAGCCAAGAAGAGACCCAGTACTTC
TRBJ2-5 | TRBV12-1 | - | - | CAPRYGREGVGETQYF | TGTGCCCCCCGGTACGGGCGGGAGGGGGTTGGGGAGACCCAGTACTTC
TRBJ2-7 | TRBV7-8 | - | - | CASSLLPYEQYF | TGTGCCAGCAGCTTACTACCCTACGAGCAGTACTTC
TRBJ2-6 | TRBV3-1 | - | - | CASSPFAGGLSGANVLTF | TGTGCCAGCAGCCCATTCGCAGGGGGACTCTCTGGGGCCAACGTCCTGACTTTC
TRBJ2-1 | TRBV3-1 | - | - | CASRITGEDEQFF | TGTGCCAGCCGGATTACAGGGGAGGATGAGCAGTTCTTC
TRBJ1-1 | TRBV7-2 | once | TRBD1 | CASSRRDRSPMNTEAFF | TGTGCCAGCAGCCGCCGGGACAGATCTCCTATGAACACTGAAGCTTTCTTT
TRBJ2-5 | TRBV12-3/TRBV12-4 | once | TRBD2 | CASGLAGIQETQYF | TGTGCCAGCGGACTAGCGGGGATCCAAGAGACCCAGTACTTC
TRBJ1-1 | TRBV29-1 | - | - | CSGMTALSETEAFF | TGCAGCGGCATGACAGCCCTTAGTGAGACTGAAGCTTTCTTT
TRBJ2-1 | TRBV6-1 | - | TRBD2 | CAIGGTSVYNEQFF | TGTGCCATCGGGGGGACTAGCGTCTACAATGAGCAGTTCTTC
TRBJ2-3 | TRBV7-3 | - | TRBD2 | CASKERGGHIDTQYF | TGTGCCAGCAAGGAGCGGGGGGGCCATATAGATACGCAGTATTTT
TRBJ2-1 | TRBV12-3/TRBV12-4 | - | TRBD2 | CASRIAGGTYNEQFF | TGTGCCAGCAGGATAGCGGGGGGAACCTACAATGAGCAGTTCTTC
TRBJ2-5 | TRBV6-6 | - | - | CASSPQPSQETQYF | TGTGCCAGCAGTCCCCAGCCCAGCCAAGAGACCCAGTACTTC
TRBJ1-4 | TRBV5-4 | - | - | CASSSQAKEKLFF | TGTGCCAGCAGCTCGCAGGCGAAAGAAAAACTGTTTTTT
TRBJ2-7 | TRBV29-1 | - | - | CSVGPSGHEQYF | TGCAGCGTTGGCCCATCCGGGCACGAGCAGTACTTC
TRBJ2-2 | TRBV20-1 | - | - | CSGSETENTGELFF | TGCAGTGGTTCCGAGACTGAGAACACCGGGGAGCTGTTTTTT
TRBJ2-1 | TRBV20-1 | - | - | CSASGPLRGPYNEQFF | TGCAGTGCTAGTGGTCCCCTGAGAGGGCCCTACAATGAGCAGTTCTTC
TRBJ1-4 | TRBV3-1 | - | TRBD1 | CASQRQGNEKLFF | TGTGCCAGCCAACGACAGGGGAACGAAAAACTGTTTTTT
TRBJ2-7 | TRBV7-9 | - | - | CASSFGVAYEQYF | TGTGCCAGCAGCTTCGGGGTAGCCTACGAGCAGTACTTC
TRBJ2-4 | TRBV12-3/TRBV12-4 | - | - | CASSLPDLNIQYF | TGTGCCAGCAGTTTACCCGACTTAAACATTCAGTACTTC
TRBJ2-7 | TRBV9 | - | TRBD1 | CASSPGQGFYEQYF | TGTGCCAGCAGTCCGGGACAGGGATTTTACGAGCAGTACTTC
TRBJ1-4 | TRBV3-1 | - | TRBD1 | CASSLRGTGDNEKLFF | TGTGCCAGCAGCCTACGGGGGACAGGGGACAATGAAAAACTGTTTTTT
TRBJ2-2 | TRBV20-1 | - | TRBD1 | CSARDGQGGTGELFF | TGCAGTGCTAGAGACGGACAGGGTGGGACCGGGGAGCTGTTTTTT
TRBJ2-7 | TRBV12-3/TRBV12-4 | - | - | CASVDSSYEQYF | TGTGCCAGCGTGGACAGCTCCTACGAGCAGTACTTC